Presented here are 22 T cell receptor beta chains from one specimen sequenced in a study of CD8 T cells in ankylosing spondylitis. In TCRdb, the 5' RACE reads were re-called with MiXCR into one record per CDR3 protein. The table has about 180,000 distinct CDR3 sequences, 8.5% to 10% seen once; the top ten hold around 15%. The sequencing input was blood, either unsorted or a sorted T cell fraction (not recorded which). All receptors derive from a female donor with ankylosing spondylitis or in good health (not recorded which).

This chain uses TRBV7-6 with TRBJ2-1; TRBD2 agrees at 8 bases. This CDR3 is built from 14 residues. The germline CDR1 and CDR2 sequences are SGHVS and FNYEAQ. The ends lost 6 bases at V and 5 bases at J; junction bases unmatched: 6. CDR3 nucleotides: TGTGCCAGCAGTAGGAAAGCGGGAGACAATGAGCAGTTCTTC. Its protein product is CASSRKAGDNEQFF. Variable domain in full (rest from reference TRBV7-6 and TRBJ2-1): GAGVSQSPRYKVTKRGQDVALRCDPISGHVSLYWYRQALGQGPEFLTYFNYEAQQDKSGLPNDRFSAERPEGSISTLTIQRTEQRDSAMYRCASSRKAGDNEQFFGPGTRLTVL.

The chain is built from TRBV28 and TRBJ1-1; D gene unclear. CDR3 size: 12 residues. Per germline, CDR1 MDHEN and CDR2 SYDVKM. Trimming pared 6 bases from V and 4 bases from J, leaving 9 bases between. The DNA for the CDR3 is TGTGCCAGCAGCTTTCGGGTCACTGAAGCTTTCTTT. Its translation: CASSFRVTEAFF.

V usage is TRBV10-2 and J usage is TRBJ2-2; the match to TRBD2 covers 10 bases. The CDR3 extends over 17 amino acids. Germline lookup yields CDR1 WSHSY and CDR2 SAAADI. J was trimmed by 2 bases and V by 8 bases; bases with no gene match: 11. As DNA, the CDR3 is TGCGCCAGCCATGGCGAGGGACTAGCGATAAACACCGGGGAGCTGTTTTTT. It is translated as CASHGEGLAINTGELFF.

This clonotype occurred many times. CDR3 sequence reads: CASSLDEAGELDTQYF. DNA for the CDR3: TGTGCCAGCAGCTTGGACGAAGCGGGAGAATTAGATACGCAGTATTTT. V and J are TRBV5-5 and TRBJ2-3; 8 bases match TRBD2. CDR1 and CDR2 from the germline V gene are SGHKS and YYEKEE (reference sequence). The CDR3 consists of 16 residues. V was pared by 0 bases and J by 5 bases, with 8 bases of the junction left unmatched. The whole variable domain, remainder taken from reference TRBV5-5 and TRBJ2-3, is DAGVTQSPTHLIKTRGQQVTLRCSPISGHKSVSWYQQVLGQGPQFIFQYYEKEERGRGNFPDRFSARQFPNYSSELNVNALLLGDSALYLCASSLDEAGELDTQYFGPGTRLTVL.

This clonotype came up a few times. The chain recombines TRBV4-3 with TRBJ1-2; D perhaps matches TRBD1 (5 bases). Trimming stripped 0 bases from V and 6 bases from J, with 14 bases between. The germline V gene encodes CDR1 LGHNA and CDR2 YSLEER. There are 15 residues in the CDR3. The CDR3 loop reads CASSQDGGGKDGYTF. The CDR3 region has the DNA TGCGCCAGCAGCCAAGATGGGGGTGGTAAGGATGGCTACACCTTC.

The genes are TRBV5-6 and TRBJ2-3, with 11 positions matching TRBD1. Germline lookup yields CDR1 SGHDT and CDR2 YYEEEE. This CDR3 is 17 amino acids long. J gave up 3 bases and V 1 base, and 7 bases lay outside the gene matches. CDR3 nucleotide sequence: TGTGCCAGCAGCTTGTCAACCGGGACAGGGGGTACAGATACGCAGTATTTT. Translating it yields CASSLSTGTGGTDTQYF. Filled out from reference TRBV5-6 and TRBJ2-3, the complete variable domain reads DAGVTQSPTHLIKTRGQQVTLRCSPKSGHDTVSWYQQALGQGPQFIFQYYEEEERQRGNFPDRFSGHQFPNYSSELNVNALLLGDSALYLCASSLSTGTGGTDTQYFGPGTRLTVL.

J is TRBJ2-1 and V is TRBV7-9, with TRBD2 identical over 10 bases. Germline V lookup: CDR1 SEHNR, CDR2 FQNEAQ (reference sequence). J was trimmed by 7 bases and V by 3 bases; bases with no gene match: 0. The CDR3 loop spans 13 amino acids. CDR3 DNA sequence: TGTGCCAGCAGCTTTAGCGGGAGGAATGAGCAGTTCTTC. Amino acids: CASSFSGRNEQFF.

This clonotype was picked up many times. The chain links TRBV27 to TRBJ2-2; 12 nucleotides line up with TRBD1. The germline gives CDR1 MNHEY, CDR2 SMNVEV (reference sequence). This CDR3 has 14 residues. V lost 8 bases and J lost 6; bases outside the gene matches: 4. CDR3 coding DNA: TGTGCCAGCCTGGGACAGGGGGCGGCCGGGGAGCTGTTTTTT. It yields the protein CASLGQGAAGELFF.

This clonotype was observed a few times. The chain uses TRBV27 and TRBJ2-7, with a possible D match to TRBD1 (6 bases). Germline lookup yields CDR1 MNHEY and CDR2 SMNVEV (reference sequence). This CDR3 comprises 14 residues. V dropped 3 bases and J dropped 2 bases, with 11 bases sitting between them. The CDR3: CASSFFRGAYEQYF. CDR3 nucleotides: TGTGCCAGCAGTTTTTTCAGGGGAGCCTACGAGCAGTACTTC.

This chain uses TRBV6-1 with TRBJ2-3; D gene uncertain. Germline V CDR1 and CDR2: MNHNS, SASEGT. Deletions cut 4 bases from V and 2 bases from J, with 7 bases between. The length of the CDR3 is 13 residues. DNA of the CDR3: TGTGCCAGCAGTGCGGACCACACAGATACGCAGTATTTT. Translation gives CASSADHTDTQYF.

The chain carries TRBV6-6 and TRBJ2-7, with no clear D. From germline, CDR1 is MNHNY and CDR2 SVGAGI (reference sequence). Between the trimmed V and J ends, which lost 8 bases and 4 bases, there was a span of 15 bases. The CDR3 loop spans 13 amino acids. The CDR3 DNA is TGTGCCAGCCTTGGCTATTTAAATTACGAGCAGTACTTC. The encoded protein is CASLGYLNYEQYF.

This clonotype was detected many times. The rearrangement joins TRBV27 to TRBJ2-1; no clear D. Trimming left V 8 bases short and J 6 bases short, with 11 bases between. This CDR3 is 12 amino acids long. Germline V gene data show CDR1 as MNHEY and CDR2 as SMNVEV (reference sequence). CDR3 nucleotide sequence: TGTGCCAGCGGAATAAAGCGCAATGAGCAGTTCTTC. It is translated as CASGIKRNEQFF.

Only a few counts were recorded for this clonotype. The V gene is TRBV7-2, the J gene TRBJ1-2, with D perhaps matching TRBD1 (6 bases). This CDR3 has 15 amino acids. V was pared by 0 bases and J by 5 bases, with 13 bases between. Germline lookup yields CDR1 SGHTA and CDR2 FQGNSA. As DNA, the CDR3 is TGTGCCAGCAGCTTAGCAGACAGGCGCCCGTATGGCTACACCTTC. Translation gives CASSLADRRPYGYTF.

The chain links TRBV4-1 to TRBJ2-1; the D is unclear. V lost 3 bases, J lost 9 bases, and 18 bases lay in between. This CDR3 is 15 amino acids long. Germline lookup yields CDR1 MGHRA and CDR2 YSYEKL. For the CDR3, the DNA is TGCGCCAGCAGCCACATGGGGTCACCCCCCTTTGAGCAGTTCTTC. This gives the protein CASSHMGSPPFEQFF.

This chain joins TRBV7-9 and TRBJ1-1; TRBD1 might be the D (5 bases). This CDR3 spans 15 amino acids. Trimming stripped 5 bases from V and 1 base from J, with 14 bases between. Germline values: CDR1 SEHNR, CDR2 FQNEAQ (reference sequence). CDR3 DNA: TGTGCCAGCAGCCTGGTCTTAGGGGAGAACACTGAAGCTTTCTTT. This codes for CASSLVLGENTEAFF.

The chain uses TRBV24-1 and TRBJ2-3; D tentatively fits TRBD1 or TRBD2 (5 bases each). Trimming took 2 bases from V and 7 from J, leaving 12 bases between them. The CDR3 runs to 14 residues. Germline CDR1 KGHDR, CDR2 SFDVKD. As DNA, the CDR3 is TGTGCCACCAGTGATTGGGACGAGAAAAATACGCAGTATTTT. Its protein is CATSDWDEKNTQYF.

This clonotype was detected many times. The chain is built from TRBV27 and TRBJ2-7, with D perhaps assigned TRBD1 or TRBD2 (5 bases each). In germline, CDR1 is MNHEY, CDR2 SMNVEV (reference sequence). The germline V and J ends were trimmed by 3 bases and 5 bases, with 17 bases remaining between them. The CDR3 totals 15 residues. For the CDR3, the DNA is TGTGCCAGCAGTTTTGGGGACCGACCTAAGAACGAGCAGTACTTC. Protein sequence: CASSFGDRPKNEQYF.

This clonotype came up many times. The V call is TRBV12-3 or TRBV12-4, the J call TRBJ1-1; 7 bases match TRBD1. CDR3 length equals 12 residues. V dropped 7 bases and J dropped 9; count of bases not matched to a gene: 8. The CDR3, as DNA: TGTGCCAGCACCCCCGGGACAGTTCAAGCTTTCTTT. Translation gives CASTPGTVQAFF.

This clonotype has a handful of counts. The V and J genes are TRBV20-1 and TRBJ1-5; 9 nucleotides agree with TRBD1. This CDR3 contains 15 residues. Germline lookup yields CDR1 DFQATT and CDR2 SNEGSKA (reference sequence). With 0 bases clipped from V and 7 bases from J, the junction kept 7 bases outside the gene matches. CDR3 in DNA: TGCAGTGCTAGAGAGGACAGGGGAGTTGGGCAGCCCCAGCATTTT. It yields the protein CSAREDRGVGQPQHF.

This clonotype was counted only a few times. The chain joins TRBV7-2 to TRBJ2-7; TRBD1 is a possible D gene (6 bases). Trimming removed 1 base at V and 1 base at J, with 11 bases between. The CDR3 has 15 residues. The germline V gene has CDR1 SGHTA and CDR2 FQGNSA. CDR3 residues: CASSLEGDGSYEQYF. The DNA of the CDR3 is TGTGCCAGCAGCTTAGAGGGGGACGGTTCCTACGAGCAGTACTTC.

This clonotype was detected many times. The chain has TRBV4-3 and TRBJ2-1, with TRBD2 identical over 7 bases. V was pared by 1 base and J by 0 bases, with 6 bases of the junction left unmatched. There are 17 residues in the CDR3. The germline gives CDR1 LGHNA, CDR2 YSLEER. The CDR3 region is CASSQAASGFSYNEQFF. Here the CDR3 DNA reads TGCGCCAGCAGCCAAGCGGCTAGCGGCTTCTCCTACAATGAGCAGTTCTTC.

J is TRBJ2-7 and V is TRBV5-1, with D tentatively TRBD2 (6 bases). Germline CDR1 reads SGHRS; CDR2 reads YFSETQ. There are 13 residues in the CDR3. V lost 4 bases to trimming and J lost 1 base, with 9 bases between them. CDR3 nucleotide sequence: TGCGCCAGCAGCAGTAGCGGTTCCTACGAGCAGTACTTC. Translation: CASSSSGSYEQYF.